This is a list of T cell receptor beta chains from one sample in a study of long-term antiretroviral therapy in people with HIV. TCRdb's table, derived via immunoSEQ multiplex PCR, lists solely in-frame clones and lacks some. The data show approximately 24,000 clones, 79% seen once. Sequencing used unsorted PBMCs, obtained 2.1 years after starting antiretroviral therapy. The receptor set was obtained from a man aged 25 to 40 with HIV. The CDR3 runs from the conserved cysteine through the conserved F or W. The D gene is left open where the match is weak. Size values are once, few and many counts, or a class for expanded clones, and some rows have none.

size | J | D | V | CDR3 | DNA
NA | TRBJ1-1 | NA | TRBV28 | CASSLLNTEAFF | TGTGCCAGCAGTTTGTTGAACACTGAAGCTTTCTTT
NA | TRBJ1-3 | TRBD1 | TRBV10-3 | CAISGGQSGNTIYF | TGTGCCATCAGTGGGGGACAGTCTGGAAACACCATATATTTT
NA | TRBJ1-6 | NA | TRBV6-6 | CASSYRASYNSPLHF | TGTGCCAGCAGTTACAGGGCGTCCTATAATTCACCCCTCCACTTT
medium-sized | TRBJ2-1 | TRBD2 | TRBV12-5 | CASGPKAGAYNEQFF | TGTGCTAGTGGTCCCAAAGCGGGGGCCTACAATGAGCAGTTCTTC
NA | TRBJ1-6 | TRBD1 | TRBV5-4 | CASSLQGATSPLHF | TGTGCCAGCAGCTTGCAGGGGGCAACTTCACCCCTCCACTTT
NA | TRBJ1-1 | TRBD1 | TRBV5-6 | CASSPGTASLNVEAFF | TGTGCCAGCAGCCCAGGGACAGCTTCTCTCAACGTGGAAGCTTTCTTT
once | TRBJ2-5 | TRBD1 | TRBV28 | CASSSGTGRGETQYF | TGTGCCAGCAGTTCGGGGACAGGCCGAGGGGAGACCCAGTACTTC
NA | TRBJ1-1 | NA | TRBV6-6 | CASRRGWGTEAFF | TGTGCCAGCAGGAGGGGGTGGGGGACTGAAGCTTTCTTT
NA | TRBJ2-3 | NA | TRBV15 | CATRGDSTYTQYF | TGTGCCACCAGGGGAGACTCCACATATACGCAGTATTTT
NA | TRBJ1-2 | NA | TRBV6-5 | CASSYSTGSGYTF | TGTGCCAGCAGTTACTCAACAGGGTCAGGCTACACCTTC
NA | TRBJ2-3 | TRBD2 | TRBV27 | CASRARTSGGLDRTDTQYF | TGTGCCAGCAGGGCCCGGACTAGCGGAGGGCTTGATCGCACAGATACGCAGTATTTT
NA | TRBJ1-3 | NA | TRBV11-2 | CASSYLRQSSGNTIYF | TGTGCCAGCAGCTACCTCAGACAGAGCTCTGGAAACACCATATATTTT
NA | TRBJ2-7 | NA | TRBV5-1 | CASSLGPGASYEQYF | TGCGCCAGCAGCTTGGGACCAGGGGCGTCCTACGAGCAGTACTTC
few | TRBJ2-2 | NA | TRBV9 | CASSVPRTGELFF | TGTGCCAGCAGCGTGCCCCGGACCGGGGAGCTGTTTTTT
NA | TRBJ2-1 | NA | TRBV5-4 | CASSLGGSSYNEQFF | TGTGCCAGCAGCTTGGGTGGAAGCTCCTACAATGAGCAGTTCTTC
NA | TRBJ2-1 | NA | TRBV4-2 | CASSQEPGHTYNEQFF | TGTGCCAGCAGCCAAGAGCCAGGGCATACCTACAATGAGCAGTTCTTC
NA | TRBJ1-4 | TRBD1 | TRBV5-6 | CASSGGQALNEKLFF | TGTGCCAGCAGCGGAGGACAGGCCCTTAATGAAAAACTGTTTTTT
NA | TRBJ1-3 | NA | TRBV4-3 | CASSQDSADSGNTIYF | TGCGCCAGCAGCCAAGATTCGGCAGACTCTGGAAACACCATATATTTT
NA | TRBJ2-7 | NA | TRBV7-2 | CASEQDVGRTYEQYF | TGTGCCAGCGAACAGGACGTGGGCCGAACCTACGAGCAGTACTTC
once | TRBJ2-2 | NA | TRBV19 | CASTLLTGNTGELFF | TGTGCCAGTACACTCCTGACAGGGAACACCGGGGAGCTGTTTTTT
NA | TRBJ2-3 | TRBD1 | TRBV2 | CASEAGGRADTQYF | TGTGCCAGCGAGGCAGGGGGCCGGGCAGATACGCAGTATTTT
NA | TRBJ2-2 | NA | TRBV6-5 | CASKTGTGELFF | TGTGCCAGCAAAACAGGGACCGGGGAGCTGTTTTTT
NA | TRBJ2-3 | NA | TRBV28 | CASGGVGDTQYF | TGTGCCAGTGGGGGTGTAGGGGATACGCAGTATTTT
NA | TRBJ2-2 | NA | TRBV2 | CASSDAWGAGELFF | TGTGCCAGCAGTGACGCCTGGGGAGCCGGGGAGCTGTTTTTT
NA | TRBJ1-2 | NA | TRBV27 | CASSFGRAGLWGYTF | TGTGCCAGCAGTTTTGGACGGGCAGGGCTTTGGGGCTACACCTTC
NA | TRBJ1-6 | NA | TRBV5-4 | CASSVGQFELNSPLHF | TGTGCCAGCAGCGTAGGACAGTTTGAATTAAATTCACCCCTCCACTTT
NA | TRBJ2-7 | NA | TRBV6-6 | CASSLGTHGRRQYF | TGTGCCAGCAGTTTAGGTACCCACGGTCGCCGGCAGTACTTC
once | TRBJ2-3 | TRBD1 | TRBV6-6 | CASSISGQGRTDTQYF | TGTGCCAGCAGCATATCGGGACAGGGGAGGACAGATACGCAGTATTTT
NA | TRBJ2-2 | TRBD2 | TRBV4-1 | CASSQTTSGVGELFF | TGCGCCAGCAGCCAGACCACTAGCGGGGTCGGGGAGCTGTTTTTT
NA | TRBJ2-1 | TRBD1 | TRBV19 | CASISRQGLGNEQFF | TGTGCCAGTATTTCTCGACAGGGTCTAGGGAATGAGCAGTTCTTC
NA | TRBJ1-6 | TRBD1 | TRBV5-1 | CASSSGTVHNSPLHF | TGCGCCAGCAGCTCAGGGACAGTTCATAATTCACCCCTCCACTTT
NA | TRBJ1-5 | NA | TRBV6-1 | CASMNEQRNQPQHF | TGTGCCAGCATGAACGAGCAGCGCAATCAGCCCCAGCATTTT
NA | TRBJ1-1 | NA | TRBV25-1 | CASSLTGNTEAFF | TGTGCCAGCAGTTTGACAGGGAACACTGAAGCTTTCTTT
few | TRBJ2-7 | NA | TRBV2 | CASSDWHSTYEQYF | TGTGCCAGCAGTGATTGGCACAGCACCTACGAGCAGTACTTC
NA | TRBJ1-2 | NA | TRBV18 | CASSPLEGLRNYGYTF | TGTGCCAGCTCACCACTTGAGGGTCTTCGGAACTATGGCTACACCTTC
once | TRBJ2-2 | NA | TRBV6-1 | CASSETHRGTGELFF | TGTGCCAGCAGTGAAACTCACCGAGGGACCGGGGAGCTGTTTTTT
NA | TRBJ2-4 | NA | TRBV15 | CATSRQVAKNIQYF | TGTGCCACCAGCAGGCAGGTAGCCAAAAACATTCAGTACTTC
few | TRBJ1-6 | NA | TRBV5-6 | CASSLAGTNSPLHF | TGTGCCAGCAGCTTGGCCGGCACTAATTCACCCCTCCACTTT
NA | TRBJ2-3 | TRBD2 | TRBV6-9 | CARTEKKTKRGHTDTQYF | TGTGCCCGAACGGAGAAGAAAACGAAGCGGGGTCACACAGATACGCAGTATTTT
NA | TRBJ1-2 | NA | TRBV18 | CASSPEGAFSGYTF | TGTGCCAGCTCACCAGAAGGCGCATTTTCTGGCTACACCTTC
NA | TRBJ2-7 | NA | TRBV6-6 | CASSYSGETYEQYF | TGTGCCAGCAGTTACTCGGGGGAAACCTACGAGCAGTACTTC